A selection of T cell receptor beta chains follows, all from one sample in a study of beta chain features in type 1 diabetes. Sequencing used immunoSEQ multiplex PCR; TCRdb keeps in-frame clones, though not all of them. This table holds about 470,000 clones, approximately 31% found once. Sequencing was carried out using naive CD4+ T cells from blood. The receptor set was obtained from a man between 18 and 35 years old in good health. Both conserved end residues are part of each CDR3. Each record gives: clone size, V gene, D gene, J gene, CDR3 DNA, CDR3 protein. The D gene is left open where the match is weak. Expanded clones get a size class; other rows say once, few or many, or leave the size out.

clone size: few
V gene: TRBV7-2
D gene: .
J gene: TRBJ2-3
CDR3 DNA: TGTGCCAGCAGCCTACCCCTCACTACGGATACGCAGTATTTT
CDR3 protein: CASSLPLTTDTQYF

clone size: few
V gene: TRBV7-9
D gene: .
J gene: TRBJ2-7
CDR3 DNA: TGTGCCAGCACCCCTTCAAGGGGCTACGAGCAGTACTTC
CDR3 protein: CASTPSRGYEQYF

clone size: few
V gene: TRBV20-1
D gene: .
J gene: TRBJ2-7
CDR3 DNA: TGCCCCGACGCCGAGCAGTACTTC
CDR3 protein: CPDAEQYF

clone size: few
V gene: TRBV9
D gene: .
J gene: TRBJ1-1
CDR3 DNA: TGTGCCAGCAGCGTCACTGGCGTAGTAGGCACTGAAGCTTTCTTT
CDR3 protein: CASSVTGVVGTEAFF

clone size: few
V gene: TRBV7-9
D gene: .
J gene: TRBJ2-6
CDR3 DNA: TGTGCCAGCAGCCCCCCAGGGACCGGGGCCAACGTCCTGACTTTC
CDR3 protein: CASSPPGTGANVLTF

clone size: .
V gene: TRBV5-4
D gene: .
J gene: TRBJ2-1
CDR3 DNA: TGTGCCAGCAGCTTGGCCGCGGAGGGCTACAATGAGCAGTTCTTC
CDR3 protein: CASSLAAEGYNEQFF

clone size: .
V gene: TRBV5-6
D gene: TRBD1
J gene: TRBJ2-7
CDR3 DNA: TGTGCCAACGGGACAGGGTGGTACGAGCAGTACTTC
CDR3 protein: CANGTGWYEQYF

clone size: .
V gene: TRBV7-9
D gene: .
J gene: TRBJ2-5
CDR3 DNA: TGTGCCAGCAGTCCTCTCGAGGGATTGGCGGAGACCCAGTACTTC
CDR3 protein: CASSPLEGLAETQYF

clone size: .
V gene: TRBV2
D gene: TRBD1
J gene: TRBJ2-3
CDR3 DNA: TGTGCCAGCAGTGAAGAATCAGGGGGTTGGACAGATACGCAGTATTTT
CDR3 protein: CASSEESGGWTDTQYF

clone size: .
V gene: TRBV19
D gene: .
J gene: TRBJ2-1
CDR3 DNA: TGTGCCAGTAGTCACACGGGGGCTAGCGTCCCCCACAATGAGCAGTTCTTC
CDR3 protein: CASSHTGASVPHNEQFF

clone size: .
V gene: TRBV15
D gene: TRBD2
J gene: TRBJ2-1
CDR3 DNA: TGTGCCACCAGCAGGGGACTAGCGGGACGATACAATGAGCAGTTCTTC
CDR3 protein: CATSRGLAGRYNEQFF

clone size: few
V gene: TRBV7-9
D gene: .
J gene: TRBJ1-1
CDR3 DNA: TGTGCCAGCAGCTTAGTGACGAACACTGAAGCTTTCTTT
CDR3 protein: CASSLVTNTEAFF

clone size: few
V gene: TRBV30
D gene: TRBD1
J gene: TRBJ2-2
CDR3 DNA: TGTGCCTGGCTCCGGGACAGTACGTCCGGGGAGCTGTTTTTT
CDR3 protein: CAWLRDSTSGELFF

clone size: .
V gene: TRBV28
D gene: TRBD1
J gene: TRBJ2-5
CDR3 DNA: TGTGCCAGCAGTTGGAGGACAGGGGGCCGGGAGACCCAGTACTTC
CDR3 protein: CASSWRTGGRETQYF

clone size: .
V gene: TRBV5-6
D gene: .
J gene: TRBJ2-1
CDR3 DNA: TGTGCCAGCAGCCCCGACCCGAGCTCCTACAATGAGCAGTTCTTC
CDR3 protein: CASSPDPSSYNEQFF

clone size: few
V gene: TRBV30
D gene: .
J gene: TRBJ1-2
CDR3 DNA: TGTGCCTGGAGCGGCCGGGTGGGTAGCTATGGCTACACCTTC
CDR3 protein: CAWSGRVGSYGYTF

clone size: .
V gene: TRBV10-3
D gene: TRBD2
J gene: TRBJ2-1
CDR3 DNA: TGTGCCATCGGCGGGAGCTCCTACAATGAGCAGTTCTTC
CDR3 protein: CAIGGSSYNEQFF

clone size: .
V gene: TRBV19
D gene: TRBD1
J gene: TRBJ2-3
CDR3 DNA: TGTGCCAGTAGTGACAGGGGCACAGATACGCAGTATTTT
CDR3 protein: CASSDRGTDTQYF

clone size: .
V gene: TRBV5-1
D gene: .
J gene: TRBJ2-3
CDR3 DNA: TGCGCCAGCAGCCCCACTGGAACAGATACGCAGTATTTT
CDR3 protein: CASSPTGTDTQYF

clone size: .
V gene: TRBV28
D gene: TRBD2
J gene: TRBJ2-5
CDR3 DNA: TGTGCCAGCAGAAGAAGCGGGGCCCAGGGGACCCAGTACTTC
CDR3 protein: CASRRSGAQGTQYF

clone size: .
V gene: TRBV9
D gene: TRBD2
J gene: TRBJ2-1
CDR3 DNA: TGTGCCAGCAGCGTAGATGGGGAGGGGCCCTACAATGAGCAGTTCTTC
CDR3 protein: CASSVDGEGPYNEQFF

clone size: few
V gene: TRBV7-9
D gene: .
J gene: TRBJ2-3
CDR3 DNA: TGTGCCAGCAGCCTCCGAGGGGCTGACACAGATACGCAGTATTTT
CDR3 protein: CASSLRGADTDTQYF

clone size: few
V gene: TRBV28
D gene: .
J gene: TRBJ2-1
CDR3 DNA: TGTGCCAGCAGTTCCCCTGGGCCTGATAGAACAAATGAGCAGTTCTTC
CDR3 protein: CASSSPGPDRTNEQFF

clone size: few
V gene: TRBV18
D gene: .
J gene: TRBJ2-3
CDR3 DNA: TGTGCCAGCTCACGGCAACCGGGACCCAGCACAGATACGCAGTATTTT
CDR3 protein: CASSRQPGPSTDTQYF

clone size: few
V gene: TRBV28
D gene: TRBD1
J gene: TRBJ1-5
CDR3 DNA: TGTGCCAGCAGTCTAAGACAGGGCCAAAGCAATCAGCCCCAGCATTTT
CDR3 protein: CASSLRQGQSNQPQHF

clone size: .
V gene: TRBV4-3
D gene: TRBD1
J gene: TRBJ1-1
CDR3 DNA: TGCGCCAGCAGCCAGGCCGGGACAGTAGAAGCTTTCTTT
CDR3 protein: CASSQAGTVEAFF

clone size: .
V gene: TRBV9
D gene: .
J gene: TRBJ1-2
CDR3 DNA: TGTGCCAGCAGCGTAGGGGTGGGCTATGGCTACACCTTC
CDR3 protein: CASSVGVGYGYTF

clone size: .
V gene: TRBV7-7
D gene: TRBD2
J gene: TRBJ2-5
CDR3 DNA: TGTGCTAGCAGCGACGGACTAGTTGAGACCCAGTACTTC
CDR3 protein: CASSDGLVETQYF

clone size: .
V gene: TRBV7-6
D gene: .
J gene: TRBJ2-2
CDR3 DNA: TGTGCCAGCAGCTTACGGTATGCCGGGGAGCTGTTTTTT
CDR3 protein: CASSLRYAGELFF

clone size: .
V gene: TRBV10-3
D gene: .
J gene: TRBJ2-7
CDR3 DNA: TGTGCCATCAGGGAAGATCCGACCTACGAGCAGTACTTC
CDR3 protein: CAIREDPTYEQYF

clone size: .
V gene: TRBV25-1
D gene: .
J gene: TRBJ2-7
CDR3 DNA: TGTGCCAGCAGTGAGGCGGGATCCTACGAGCAGTACTTC
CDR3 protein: CASSEAGSYEQYF

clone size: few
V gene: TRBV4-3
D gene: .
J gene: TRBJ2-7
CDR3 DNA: TGCGCCAGCAGCCTAAAACCCAGGGGCTCCGAGCAGTACTTC
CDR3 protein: CASSLKPRGSEQYF

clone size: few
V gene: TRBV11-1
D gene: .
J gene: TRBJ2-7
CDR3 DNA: TGTGCCAGCAGCACACGACAGGAGCAGTACTTC
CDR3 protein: CASSTRQEQYF

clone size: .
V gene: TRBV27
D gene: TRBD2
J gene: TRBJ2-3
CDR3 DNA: TGTGCCAGCAGTCCACCACCTTGGACTAGCGGGATAACAGATACGCAGTATTTT
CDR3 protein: CASSPPPWTSGITDTQYF

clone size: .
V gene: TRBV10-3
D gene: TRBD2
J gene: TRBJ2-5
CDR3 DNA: TGTGCCATCAGTCGCCCAATGGGGGGAGGGCCGGAGGAGACCCAGTACTTC
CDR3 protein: CAISRPMGGGPEETQYF

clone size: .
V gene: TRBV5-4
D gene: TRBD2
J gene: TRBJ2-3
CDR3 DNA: TGTGCCAGCAGCGCCGGGACTAGCGCCGCAACAGATACGCAGTATTTT
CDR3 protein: CASSAGTSAATDTQYF

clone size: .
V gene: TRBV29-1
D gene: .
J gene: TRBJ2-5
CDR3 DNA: TGCAGCGGTGAGGTCAGGCTTGGGGAGACCCAGTACTTC
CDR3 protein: CSGEVRLGETQYF